The text below deals with one T cell receptor beta chain. The protocol was immunoSEQ multiplex PCR, while the TCRdb copy is restricted to in-frame clones and leaves out a portion. This sample yields 25,000 to 35,000 clones, of which about 65% are seen a single time; roughly a sixth belongs to the top ten. The record originates from a study of blood T cell repertoires in COVID-19. Study-level information: In each case, the material was cDNA or gDNA derived from T cells, B-cell-depleted T cells, or PBMCs.

This CDR3 comprises 12 residues. V gave up 9 bases and J gave up 3 bases, with 12 bases separating them. From germline, CDR1 is MNHEY and CDR2 SVGAGI. The chain couples TRBV6-5 to TRBJ2-7, with D maybe TRBD2 (5 bases). The TCR comes from a human donor in a cohort sampled during active COVID-19. Sequences were obtained from peripheral blood. CDR3 DNA: TGTGCCAGTTACTCGGGGTACTACGAGCAGTACTTC. It yields the protein CASYSGYYEQYF.